The source of this T cell receptor (beta chain) is a study of T-cell memory formation after mild COVID-19. Study as a whole: TCR clustering was largely donor specific. General study findings and limits: Contracting CD4+ clones lay largely in CM and EM, with CD8+ ones residing in EMRA. That cross-reactive memory joined was suggested by some responding clones appearing in pre-infection memory.

From the 5' RACE reads, TCRdb called clonotypes with MiXCR, one entry per CDR3 protein. The table includes 200,000 to 250,000 distinct CDR3 sequences, roughly 9.4% detected once. V was pared by 0 bases and J by 3 bases, with 8 bases between. CDR1 and CDR2 (germline): DFQATT, SNEGSKA (reference sequence). The CDR3 sequence is 13 residues long. Comments on this clonotype: Antigen unknown.

The source material was PBMCs or a T cell subset sorted from them (not recorded which). This chain uses TRBV20-1 with TRBJ2-5, with no clear D. This sequence was found in a man between 18 and 35 years old who had mild COVID-19 (a few samples of this study predate the infection). Cell type and time point are not known. CDR3 protein: CSARDKSEETQYF. The CDR3 coding sequence is TGCAGTGCTAGAGATAAATCTGAAGAGACCCAGTACTTC.